Listed below are T cell receptor beta chains from one sample, sequenced in a study of T cells after yellow fever vaccination. In TCRdb, the 5' RACE reads were re-called with MiXCR into one record per CDR3 protein. This table has 60,000 to 95,000 distinct CDR3 sequences, roughly 7% appearing once. This specimen was CD8+ T cells sorted from PBMCs, taken roughly 10 days after the first yellow fever vaccination. The origin of the receptors is a young man who received the YFV17D yellow fever vaccine. Each CDR3 is given without its conserved first and last residue. Clone size is given for some rows only: seen once, a few or many times, or a class if the clone is expanded.

v_gene,abundance,CDR3aa
TRBV5-1,many,ASSPGQPNTEAF
TRBV19,few,ASRTRQGPHREKLF
TRBV13,few,ASSLGGSSYNSPLH
TRBV10-3,.,DKHLSTARDQETQY
TRBV7-2,.,ASSPGGGRYNEQF
TRBV27,.,ASSILHREQF
TRBV11-1,many,ASSPSGGSYNEQF
TRBV4-3,many,ASSQERPQYNEQF
TRBV11-3,many,ASSDSGGPATDTQY
TRBV29-1,many,SVRTGGTQQF
TRBV4-3,few,ASSQDWVGMGHEQY
TRBV9,many,ASSPGGESYNEQF
TRBV25-1,many,ASSEGSGGPRETQY
TRBV6-1,few,ASSAAMDASQKLF
TRBV11-2,many,ASSLGQLQETQY
TRBV6-2/TRBV6-3,many,ASSLTGDEQY
TRBV20-1,many,SARDLERGDYNEQF
TRBV12-3/TRBV12-4,many,ASTHPVDVAGELF